The 3 T cell receptor beta chains reported below all come from one sample, sequenced in a study of blood T cell repertoires in COVID-19. Only in-frame clones appear in the TCRdb table, and some are missing; sequencing was by immunoSEQ multiplex PCR. Here the sample spans hundreds of thousands of clones, 80% to 90% being singletons. Sequenced material: peripheral blood. Receptors originate from a woman aged 25 to 39 with active or convalescent COVID-19.

This chain uses TRBV28 with TRBJ2-3; maybe TRBD2 (5 bases). Trimming took off 4 bases at V and 4 bases at J, with 12 bases between the two ends. Germline loops: CDR1 MDHEN, CDR2 SYDVKM. The CDR3 is 14 residues long. The CDR3 DNA reads TGTGCCAGCAGTTCCCGACTACTATCAGATACGCAGTATTTT. Translation: CASSSRLLSDTQYF. The whole variable domain, remainder taken from reference TRBV28 and TRBJ2-3, is DVKVTQSSRYLVKRTGEKVFLECVQDMDHENMFWYRQDPGLGLRLIYFSYDVKMKEKGDIPEGYSVSREKKERFSLILESASTNQTSMYLCASSSRLLSDTQYFGPGTRLTVL.

J is TRBJ2-1 and V is TRBV6-4; the match to TRBD1 covers 7 bases. The CDR3 is 14 amino acids. With 8 bases clipped from V and 8 bases from J, the junction kept 12 bases outside the gene matches. Germline V lookup: CDR1 MRHNA, CDR2 SNTAGT. The DNA for the CDR3 is TGTGCCAGCTCTCGGGACAGCTCGTTTGATGAGCAGTTCTTC. Translation: CASSRDSSFDEQFF.

This chain links TRBV6-5 with TRBJ1-1; weak D call: TRBD1 (5 bases). In germline, CDR1 is MNHEY, CDR2 SVGAGI. The germline V and J ends were trimmed by 8 bases and 5 bases, with 18 bases remaining between them. This CDR3 comprises 14 residues. The DNA for the CDR3 is TGTGCCAGCCGGGACGCATCCCGGGGGACTGAAGCTTTCTTT. This encodes CASRDASRGTEAFF.